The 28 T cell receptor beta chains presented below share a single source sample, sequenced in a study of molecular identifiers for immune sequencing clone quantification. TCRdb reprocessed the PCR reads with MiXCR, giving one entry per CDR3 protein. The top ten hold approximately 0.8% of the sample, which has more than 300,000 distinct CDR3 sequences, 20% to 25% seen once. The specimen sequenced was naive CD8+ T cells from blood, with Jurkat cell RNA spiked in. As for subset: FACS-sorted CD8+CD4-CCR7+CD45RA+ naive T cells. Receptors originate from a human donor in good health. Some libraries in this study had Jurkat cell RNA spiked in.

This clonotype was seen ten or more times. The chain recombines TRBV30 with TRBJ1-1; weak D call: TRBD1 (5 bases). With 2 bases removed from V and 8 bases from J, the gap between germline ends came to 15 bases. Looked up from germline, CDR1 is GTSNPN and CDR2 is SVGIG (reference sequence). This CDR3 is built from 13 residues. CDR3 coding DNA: TGTGCCTGGAGTACGAAGGGGCGTGGGGAAGCTTTCTTT. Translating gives CAWSTKGRGEAFF. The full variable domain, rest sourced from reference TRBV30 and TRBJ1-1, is SQTIHQWPATLVQPVGSPLSLECTVEGTSNPNLYWYRQAAGRGLQLLFYSVGIGQISSEVPQNLSASRPQDRQFILSSKKLLLSDSGFYLCAWSTKGRGEAFFGQGTRLTVV.

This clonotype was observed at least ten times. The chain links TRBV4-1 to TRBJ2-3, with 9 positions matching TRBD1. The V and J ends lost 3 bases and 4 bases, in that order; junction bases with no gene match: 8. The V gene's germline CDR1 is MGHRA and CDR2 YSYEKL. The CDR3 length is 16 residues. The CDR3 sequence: CASSHPGQGIADTQYF. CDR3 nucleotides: TGCGCCAGCAGCCACCCCGGACAGGGGATCGCAGATACGCAGTATTTT.

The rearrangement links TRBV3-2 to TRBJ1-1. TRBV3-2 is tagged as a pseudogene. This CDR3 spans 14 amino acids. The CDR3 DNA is TGTGCCAGCAGCCAAGATAGGAGGGTGGGTGAAGCTTTCTTT. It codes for CASSQDRRVGEAFF.

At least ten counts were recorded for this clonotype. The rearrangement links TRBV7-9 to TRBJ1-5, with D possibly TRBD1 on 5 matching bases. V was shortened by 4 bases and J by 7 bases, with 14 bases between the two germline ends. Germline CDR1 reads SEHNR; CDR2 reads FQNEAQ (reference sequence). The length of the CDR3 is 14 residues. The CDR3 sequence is CASSSLGEEQPQHF. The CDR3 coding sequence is TGTGCCAGCAGCTCGTTGGGGGAAGAGCAGCCCCAGCATTTT.

In DNA form, the CDR3 reads TGTGCCAGCTCACCAGACAGGGGCCGGTTGTACGAGCAGTACTTC. Protein sequence: CASSPDRGRLYEQYF. This rearrangement joins TRBV18 to TRBJ2-7; 8 nucleotides align to TRBD1. In germline, CDR1 is KGHSH, CDR2 LQKENI. This CDR3 is built from 15 residues. The V gene end was trimmed by 2 bases and the J gene end by 4 bases; junction bases not matched to a gene: 7.

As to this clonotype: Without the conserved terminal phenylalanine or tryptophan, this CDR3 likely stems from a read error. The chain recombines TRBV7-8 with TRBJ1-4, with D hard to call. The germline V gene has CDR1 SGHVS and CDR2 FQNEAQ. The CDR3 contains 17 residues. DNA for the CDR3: TGTGCCAGCAGCTCTTCGGCCTTTAGTACAACTAATGAAGAACTGTTTCTT. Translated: CASSSSAFSTTNEELFL.

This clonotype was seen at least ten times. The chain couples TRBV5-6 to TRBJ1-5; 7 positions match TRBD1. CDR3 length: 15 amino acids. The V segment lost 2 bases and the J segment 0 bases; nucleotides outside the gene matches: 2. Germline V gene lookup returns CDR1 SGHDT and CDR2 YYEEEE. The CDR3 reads CASSFQGGSNQPQHF. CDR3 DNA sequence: TGTGCCAGCAGCTTCCAGGGGGGTAGCAATCAGCCCCAGCATTTT.

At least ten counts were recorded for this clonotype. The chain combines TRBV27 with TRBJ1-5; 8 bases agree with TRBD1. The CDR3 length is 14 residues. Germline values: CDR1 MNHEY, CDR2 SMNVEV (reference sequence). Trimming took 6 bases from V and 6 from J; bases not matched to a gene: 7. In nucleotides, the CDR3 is TGTGCCAGCAGGACAGGGGCTGGGGGTCAGCCCCAGCATTTT. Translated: CASRTGAGGQPQHF.

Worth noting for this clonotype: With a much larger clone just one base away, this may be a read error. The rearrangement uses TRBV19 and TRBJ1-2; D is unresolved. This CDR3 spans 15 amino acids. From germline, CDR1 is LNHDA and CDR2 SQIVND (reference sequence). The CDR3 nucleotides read TGTGCCAGTGGTATAGATACAAGAGGATACTATGGCTACACCTTC. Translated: CASGIDTRGYYGYTF.

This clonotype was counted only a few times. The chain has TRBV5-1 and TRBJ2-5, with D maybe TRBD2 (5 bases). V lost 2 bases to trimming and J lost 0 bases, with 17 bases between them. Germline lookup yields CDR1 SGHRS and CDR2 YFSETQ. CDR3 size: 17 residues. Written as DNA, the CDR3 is TGCGCCAGCAGCTTTGTGGGCCGTAGGGAGTACCAAGAGACCCAGTACTTC. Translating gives CASSFVGRREYQETQYF.

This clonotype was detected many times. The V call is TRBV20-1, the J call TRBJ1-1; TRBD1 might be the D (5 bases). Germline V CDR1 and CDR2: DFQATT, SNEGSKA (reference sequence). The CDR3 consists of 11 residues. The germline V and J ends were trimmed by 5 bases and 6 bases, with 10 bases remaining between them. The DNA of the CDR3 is TGCAGTGCTCGGACAACCCCTGAAGCTTTCTTT. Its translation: CSARTTPEAFF.

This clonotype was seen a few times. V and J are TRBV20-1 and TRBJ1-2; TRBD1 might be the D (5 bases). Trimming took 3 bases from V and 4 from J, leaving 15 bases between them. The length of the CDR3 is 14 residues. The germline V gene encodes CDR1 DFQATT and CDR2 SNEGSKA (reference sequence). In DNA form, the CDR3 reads TGCAGTGCTAGTTGGGACGGGGCGGTCTATGGCTACACCTTC. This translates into CSASWDGAVYGYTF.

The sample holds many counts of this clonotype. CDR3: CASSLGGGGADEQFF. CDR3 nucleotide sequence: TGTGCCAGCAGCTTAGGAGGCGGGGGGGCCGATGAGCAGTTCTTC. V and J are TRBV7-9 and TRBJ2-1; the match to TRBD2 covers 9 bases. This CDR3 is 15 amino acids long. Trimming removed 1 base from V and 8 bases from J; junction bases left unmatched: 6. Germline V gene sequence: CDR1 SEHNR, CDR2 FQNEAQ (reference sequence).

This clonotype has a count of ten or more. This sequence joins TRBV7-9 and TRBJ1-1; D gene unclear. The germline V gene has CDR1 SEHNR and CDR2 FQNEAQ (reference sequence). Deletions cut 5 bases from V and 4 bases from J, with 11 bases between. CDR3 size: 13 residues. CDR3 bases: TGTGCCAGCAGCGGGGATTGGGCCACTGAAGCTTTCTTT. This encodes CASSGDWATEAFF.

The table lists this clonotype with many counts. CDR3 DNA sequence: TGTGCCAGCAGCCAGGGGACTAGCGGGAATTTAGGAAACATTCAGTACTTC. Translation: CASSQGTSGNLGNIQYF. V and J are TRBV3-1 and TRBJ2-4; 13 bases are a match to TRBD2. Germline V gene data show CDR1 as LGHDT and CDR2 as YNNKEL (reference sequence). With V trimmed by 3 bases and J by 6 bases, 8 bases remained unmatched. The CDR3 totals 17 residues.

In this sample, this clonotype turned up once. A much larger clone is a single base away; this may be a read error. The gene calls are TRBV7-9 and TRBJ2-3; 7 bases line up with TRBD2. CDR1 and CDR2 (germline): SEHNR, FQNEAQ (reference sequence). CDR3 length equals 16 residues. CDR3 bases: TGTGCCAGCAGCACCAGACTGGCGGGGGTCACAGATACGCGGTATTTT. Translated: CASSTRLAGVTDTRYF.

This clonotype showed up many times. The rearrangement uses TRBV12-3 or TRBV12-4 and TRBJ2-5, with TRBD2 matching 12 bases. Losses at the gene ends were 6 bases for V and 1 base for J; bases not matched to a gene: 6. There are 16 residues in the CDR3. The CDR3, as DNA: TGTGCCAGCAGCCCCGGGACTAGCGGGCCCCAAGAGACCCAGTACTTC. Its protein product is CASSPGTSGPQETQYF.

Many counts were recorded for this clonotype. CDR3 amino acids: CASSMIREPNTGELFF. CDR3 bases: TGTGCCAGCAGCATGATACGGGAGCCGAACACCGGGGAGCTGTTTTTT. The chain couples TRBV5-4 to TRBJ2-2, with D possibly TRBD2 on 6 matching bases. The V gene's germline CDR1 is SGHNT and CDR2 YYREEE (reference sequence). CDR3 length equals 16 residues. The ends were cut back, 4 bases at V and 0 bases at J, with 13 bases in the middle.

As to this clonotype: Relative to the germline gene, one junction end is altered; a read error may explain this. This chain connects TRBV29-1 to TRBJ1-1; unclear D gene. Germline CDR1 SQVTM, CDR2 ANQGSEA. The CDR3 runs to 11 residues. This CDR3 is CSVPSGAEAIF. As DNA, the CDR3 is TGCAGCGTTCCGTCGGGAGCTGAAGCTATCTTT.

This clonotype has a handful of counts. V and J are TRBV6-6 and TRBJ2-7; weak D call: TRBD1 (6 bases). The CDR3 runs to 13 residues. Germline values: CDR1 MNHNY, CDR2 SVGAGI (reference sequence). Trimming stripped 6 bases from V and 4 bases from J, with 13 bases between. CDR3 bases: TGTGCCAGCAGCCAATCACAGGGATACGAGCAGTACTTC. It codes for CASSQSQGYEQYF.

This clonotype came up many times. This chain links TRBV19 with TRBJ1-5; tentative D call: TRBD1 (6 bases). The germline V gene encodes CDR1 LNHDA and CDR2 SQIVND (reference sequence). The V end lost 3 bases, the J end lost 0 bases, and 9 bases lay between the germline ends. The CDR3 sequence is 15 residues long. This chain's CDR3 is CASSMDSYSNQPQHF. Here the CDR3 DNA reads TGTGCCAGTAGTATGGACAGTTATAGCAATCAGCCCCAGCATTTT.

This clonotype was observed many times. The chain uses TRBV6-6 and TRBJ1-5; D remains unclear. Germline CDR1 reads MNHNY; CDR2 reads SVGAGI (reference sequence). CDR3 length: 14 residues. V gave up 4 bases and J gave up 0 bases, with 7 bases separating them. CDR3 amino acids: CASSSSYSNQPQHF. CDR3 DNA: TGTGCCAGCAGTTCCAGTTATAGCAATCAGCCCCAGCATTTT.

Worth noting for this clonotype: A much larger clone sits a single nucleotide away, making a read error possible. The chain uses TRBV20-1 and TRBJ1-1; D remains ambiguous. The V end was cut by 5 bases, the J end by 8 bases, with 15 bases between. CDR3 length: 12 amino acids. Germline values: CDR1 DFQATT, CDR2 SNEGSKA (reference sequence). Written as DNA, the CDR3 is TGCAGTGCTGGGCCCCTTGGTCTCGAAGCTTTCTTT. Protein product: CSAGPLGLEAFF.

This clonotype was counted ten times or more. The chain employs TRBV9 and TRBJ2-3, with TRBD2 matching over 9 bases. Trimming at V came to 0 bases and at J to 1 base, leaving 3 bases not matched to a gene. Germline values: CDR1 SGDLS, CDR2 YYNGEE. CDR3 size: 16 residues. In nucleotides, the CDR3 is TGTGCCAGCAGCGTAGGCGGGAGGGACCGCACAGATACGCAGTATTTT. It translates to CASSVGGRDRTDTQYF.

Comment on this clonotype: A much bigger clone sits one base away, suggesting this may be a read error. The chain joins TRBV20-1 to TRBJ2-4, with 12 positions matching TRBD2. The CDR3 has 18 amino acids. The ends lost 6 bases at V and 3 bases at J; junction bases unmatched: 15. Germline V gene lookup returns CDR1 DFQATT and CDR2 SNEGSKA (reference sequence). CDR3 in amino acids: CSAQSGLAGIVVKNIQYF. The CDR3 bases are TGCAGTGCCCAAAGTGGACTAGCGGGGATAGTAGTCAAAAACATTCAGTACTTC.

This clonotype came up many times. The CDR3 protein is CASSFSTYTEAFF. The CDR3 DNA reads as TGTGCCAGCAGTTTTTCCACTTACACTGAAGCTTTCTTT. The chain combines TRBV27 with TRBJ1-1; no definite D call. Trimming took 3 bases from V and 3 from J, leaving 8 bases between them. This CDR3 has 13 residues. Germline lookup yields CDR1 MNHEY and CDR2 SMNVEV (reference sequence).

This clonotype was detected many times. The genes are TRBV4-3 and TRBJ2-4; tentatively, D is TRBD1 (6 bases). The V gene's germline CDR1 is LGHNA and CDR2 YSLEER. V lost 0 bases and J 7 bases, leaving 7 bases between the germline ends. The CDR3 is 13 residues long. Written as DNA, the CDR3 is TGCGCCAGCAGCCAAGACAGGGGTAACATTCAGTACTTC. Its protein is CASSQDRGNIQYF.

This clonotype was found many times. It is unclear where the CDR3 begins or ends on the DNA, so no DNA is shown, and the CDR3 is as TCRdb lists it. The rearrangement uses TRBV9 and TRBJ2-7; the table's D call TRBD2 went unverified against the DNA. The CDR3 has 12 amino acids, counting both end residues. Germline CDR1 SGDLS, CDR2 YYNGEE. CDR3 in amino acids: CASSVASGNLYF.